This T cell receptor beta chain was profiled in a study of identical twins. Whole-study findings and limits: Abundant beta clonotypes from cord blood bore fewer insertions; memory repertoires lacked this pattern.

This clonotype was recorded at least ten times. Its antigen is not known. Each cDNA held unique molecular identifiers, and template switching gave it a universal primer site. TCRdb re-called the 5' RACE reads through MiXCR, storing one row per CDR3 protein. Of over 200,000 distinct CDR3 sequences listed, roughly 10% were seen once; the top ten hold 10%. Healthy Caucasians made up all donors. Losses at the gene ends were 5 bases for V and 1 base for J; bases not matched to a gene: 2. Per the germline V gene, CDR1 is MNHEY and CDR2 is SVGEGT. The CDR3 runs to 16 residues. This clonotype was sampled from a man aged 45-65 years in good health. The chain employs TRBV6-2 or TRBV6-3 and TRBJ2-4; 13 positions match TRBD2. Input material: memory T cells sorted from blood. The CDR3 DNA reads TGTGCCAGCAGTAAGACTAGCGGGAGGGCCAAAAACATTCAGTACTTC. Translation: CASSKTSGRAKNIQYF.